Below, 20 T cell receptor beta chains from the same sample are listed, as sequenced in a study of post-analysis software for immune sequencing data. Notes on the study in general: TRBV segments more frequent in patients than in controls numbered roughly 5 and included TRBV5-6, TRBV5-1 and TRBV20-1.

Incorporated into the TCR beta cDNA libraries were unique molecular identifiers, which served to reduce PCR and sequencing biases. TCRdb used MiXCR to reprocess the PCR reads, holding one entry per CDR3 protein. The data hold 600,000 to 700,000 distinct CDR3 sequences, with roughly three fifths observed a single time. These TCRs' antigens remain unknown. The source material was blood. All receptors derive from a girl aged 2 to 10 with multiple sclerosis.

The DNA of the CDR3 is TGCGCCAGCAGCCGGTCCGGGACAGGCGGCCTCAATGAAAAACTGTTTTTT. Translation: CASSRSGTGGLNEKLFF. The rearrangement joins TRBV4-3 to TRBJ1-4, with 8 bases matching TRBD1. Germline V gene sequence: CDR1 LGHNA, CDR2 YSLEER. J was trimmed by 5 bases and V by 4 bases; bases with no gene match: 12. CDR3 length: 17 amino acids.

The sample holds one count of this clonotype. V is TRBV6-2 or TRBV6-3 and J is TRBJ2-5; the match to TRBD1 covers 10 bases. The J call may be incorrect, as the DNA end agrees better with TRBJ2-7. Germline CDR1 and CDR2: MNHEY and SVGEGT. The CDR3 totals 16 residues. CDR3 coding DNA: TGTGCCAGCAGTCCCCCAACCGGGACAGGGGTCTACGAGCAGTACTTC. It encodes CASSPPTGTGVYEQYF.

This clonotype has only a few counts. The V call is TRBV7-2, the J call TRBJ2-2; D remains unclear. Per the germline V gene, CDR1 is SGHTA and CDR2 is FQGNSA. This CDR3 region has 16 residues. With 6 bases removed from V and 4 bases from J, the gap between germline ends came to 18 bases. The CDR3 DNA sequence: TGTGCCAGCAGTGCACCCCCCGGGTCTACCACCGGGGAGCTGTTTTTT. Its translation is CASSAPPGSTTGELFF.

This clonotype has only one observation. V and J are TRBV2 and TRBJ1-6; 7 nucleotides match TRBD1. The CDR3 sequence is 15 residues long. Germline V gene data show CDR1 as SNHLY and CDR2 as FYNNEI. The junction had 7 bases not matched to a gene; V was cut back by 6 bases and J by 5 bases. CDR3 DNA: TGTGCCAGCAGGATCAGGGACAGCAATAATTCACCCCTCCACTTT. This gives the protein CASRIRDSNNSPLHF.

CDR3 sequence reads: CASSYSPGAYEQYF. The CDR3 coding sequence is TGTGCCAGCAGTTATTCCCCGGGGGCTTACGAGCAGTACTTC. V usage is TRBV6-2 or TRBV6-3 and J usage is TRBJ2-7, with D perhaps TRBD1 or TRBD2 (6 bases each). V was clipped by 3 bases and J by 4 bases, with 13 bases between them. The CDR3 extends over 14 amino acids. The germline gives CDR1 MNHEY, CDR2 SVGEGT.

This clonotype was counted a few times. CDR3 sequence (DNA): TGCAGTGCTAGATCCGGGGTGTTCTATGGCTACACCTTC. It yields the protein CSARSGVFYGYTF. This chain uses TRBV20-1 with TRBJ1-2; D unresolved. Trimming stripped 2 bases from V and 4 bases from J, with 11 bases between. Germline V gene data show CDR1 as DFQATT and CDR2 as SNEGSKA (reference sequence). The CDR3 is 13 amino acids.

The chain recombines TRBV5-5 with TRBJ1-2; possible D gene TRBD1, 5 bases. The V gene's germline CDR1 is SGHKS and CDR2 YYEKEE (reference sequence). The ends were cut back, 4 bases at V and 8 bases at J, with 15 bases in the middle. The CDR3 has 13 residues. The CDR3 loop reads CASSHAGGEGYTF. The CDR3 DNA sequence: TGTGCCAGCAGCCATGCTGGGGGGGAAGGCTACACCTTC.

The sample holds one count of this clonotype. The chain joins TRBV10-3 to TRBJ2-1, with 10 positions matching TRBD2. Looked up from germline, CDR1 is ENHRY and CDR2 is SYGVKD. The J segment lost 6 bases and the V segment lost 2 bases, leaving 10 bases of the junction unmatched. There are 17 residues in the CDR3. The chain's CDR3 is CAISEPNLAGVGNEQFF. In DNA form, the CDR3 reads TGTGCCATCAGTGAGCCAAACCTAGCGGGAGTCGGCAATGAGCAGTTCTTC.

The chain combines TRBV24-1 with TRBJ1-2; D unclear. There are 12 residues in the CDR3. Trimming left V 9 bases short and J 8 bases short, with 15 bases between. From germline, CDR1 is KGHDR and CDR2 SFDVKD. The CDR3 region is CATGVTGGGYTF. The CDR3 nucleotides read TGTGCCACCGGAGTGACCGGCGGGGGCTACACCTTC.

The rearrangement joins TRBV4-2 to TRBJ1-2, with 7 nucleotides matching TRBD1. The CDR3 consists of 16 residues. Germline CDR1 is LGHNA and CDR2 is YNFKEQ. The V gene end was trimmed by 0 bases and the J gene end by 7 bases; junction bases not matched to a gene: 11. The CDR3 DNA follows: TGTGCCAGCAGCCAAGAAACAGTCGAGGGGGCGGGTGGCTACACCTTC. Translated: CASSQETVEGAGGYTF.

This rearrangement joins TRBV27 to TRBJ1-2; 7 bases fit TRBD1. The germline CDR1 and CDR2 sequences are MNHEY and SMNVEV (reference sequence). V lost 5 bases to trimming and J lost 8 bases; unmatched junction nucleotides: 23. The CDR3 loop spans 18 amino acids. The CDR3 nucleotides are TGTGCCAGCAGTCCCCAGGGGACAGTGGGAGTGGTGTCGTCCGGCTACACCTTC. Its translation is CASSPQGTVGVVSSGYTF.

This clonotype turned up a few times. This chain uses TRBV12-3 or TRBV12-4 with TRBJ2-7; D not certain. The CDR3 is 14 residues long. V lost 5 bases and J 0 bases, leaving 11 bases between the germline ends. This chain's CDR3 is CASSIEVSSYEQYF. Written as DNA, the CDR3 is TGTGCCAGCAGTATAGAAGTGAGCTCCTACGAGCAGTACTTC.

This rearrangement joins TRBV20-1 to TRBJ2-1, with TRBD2 identical over 7 bases. Germline V lookup: CDR1 DFQATT, CDR2 SNEGSKA (reference sequence). V trimming: 1 base; J trimming: 3 bases; junction bases outside the gene matches: 6. CDR3 length equals 15 residues. Written as DNA, the CDR3 is TGCAGTGCTAGAGTACCGGGAGGCATCTACAATGAGCAGTTCTTC. This gives the protein CSARVPGGIYNEQFF.

A few counts support this clonotype. V usage is TRBV5-4 and J usage is TRBJ2-5, with D possibly being TRBD2 (6 bases). V lost 4 bases, J lost 0 bases, and 10 bases lay in between. CDR1 and CDR2 (germline): SGHNT, YYREEE (reference sequence). CDR3 size: 14 residues. The CDR3 reads CASSRGTDQETQYF. For the CDR3, the DNA is TGTGCCAGCAGCCGGGGGACCGACCAAGAGACCCAGTACTTC.

This clonotype was detected a few times. The rearrangement links TRBV5-1 to TRBJ2-7; tentative D call: TRBD1 (5 bases). Looked up from germline, CDR1 is SGHRS and CDR2 is YFSETQ. Trimming removed 0 bases at V and 5 bases at J, with 12 bases between. The CDR3 loop spans 14 amino acids. The CDR3 DNA is TGCGCCAGCAGCTTGGAGGGGTATGGTGACGAGCAGTACTTC. Encoded protein: CASSLEGYGDEQYF.

This clonotype was picked up a small number of times. The chain couples TRBV11-2 to TRBJ2-1, with D unresolved. The CDR3 is made up of 15 amino acids. With 5 bases removed from V and 1 base from J, the gap between germline ends came to 12 bases. From germline, CDR1 is SGHAT and CDR2 FQNNGV. CDR3 DNA: TGTGCCAGCAGCCAGACCCCTGAGTCCTACAATGAGCAGTTCTTC. This sequence encodes CASSQTPESYNEQFF.

The chain uses TRBV5-5 and TRBJ2-7; 7 nucleotides align to TRBD1. Germline V gene sequence: CDR1 SGHKS, CDR2 YYEKEE (reference sequence). The trim removed 6 bases at V and 5 bases at J, leaving 8 bases unmatched. The CDR3 has 13 amino acids. The CDR3 nucleotides read TGTGCCAGCACGCCCGGGACAGTTCACGAGCAGTACTTC. It codes for CASTPGTVHEQYF. Using reference TRBV5-5 and TRBJ2-7 for the parts outside the CDR3, the full variable domain is DAGVTQSPTHLIKTRGQQVTLRCSPISGHKSVSWYQQVLGQGPQFIFQYYEKEERGRGNFPDRFSARQFPNYSSELNVNALLLGDSALYLCASTPGTVHEQYFGPGTRLTVT.

The table lists this clonotype with a count of one. This rearrangement joins TRBV29-1 to TRBJ2-7; TRBD1 aligns across 10 bases. With 7 bases clipped from V and 6 bases from J, the junction kept 6 bases outside the gene matches. Per the germline V gene, CDR1 is SQVTM and CDR2 is ANQGSEA. The CDR3 sequence is 12 residues long. CDR3 protein: CSAGQGSPEQYF. For the CDR3, the DNA is TGCAGCGCGGGACAGGGGAGCCCCGAGCAGTACTTC.

CDR3 residues: CASSLWAADNVLTF. The CDR3 DNA sequence: TGTGCCAGCAGTTTATGGGCAGCCGACAACGTCCTGACTTTC. V gene TRBV12-3 or TRBV12-4 combines with J gene TRBJ2-6, with D unresolved. The CDR3 has 14 residues. Trimming removed 2 bases at V and 9 bases at J, with 11 bases between.

In this sample, this clonotype turned up once. CDR3 coding DNA: TGTGCCAGCAGCTTAGTATCCGCGGGGGGCCTTCTTAGCACAGATACGCAGTATTTT. It is translated as CASSLVSAGGLLSTDTQYF. The chain uses TRBV7-2 and TRBJ2-3; 8 positions match TRBD2. The CDR3 covers 19 residues. J lost 0 bases, V lost 1 base, and 12 bases had no gene match. The germline CDR1 and CDR2 sequences are SGHTA and FQGNSA.